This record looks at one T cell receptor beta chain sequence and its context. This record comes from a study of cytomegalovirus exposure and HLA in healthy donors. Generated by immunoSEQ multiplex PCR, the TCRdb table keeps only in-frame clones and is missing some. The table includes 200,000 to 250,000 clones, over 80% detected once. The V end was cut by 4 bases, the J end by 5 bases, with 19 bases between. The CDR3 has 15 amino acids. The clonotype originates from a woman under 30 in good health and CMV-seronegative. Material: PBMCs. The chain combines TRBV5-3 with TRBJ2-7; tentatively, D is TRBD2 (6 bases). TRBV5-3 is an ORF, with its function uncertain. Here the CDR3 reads CARSLGELAQNEQYF. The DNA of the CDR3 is TGTGCCAGAAGCCTTGGAGAGCTAGCGCAGAACGAGCAGTACTTC.